This entry lists 29 T cell receptor beta chains sequenced from one sample in a study of technical replicates of blood from several donors. TCRdb's table, derived via immunoSEQ multiplex PCR, lists solely in-frame clones and lacks some. The sample consists of around 80,000 clones, just over 90% of them appearing once. The sample comprised T cells isolated from PBMCs. These receptors were collected from a human donor in good health.

The CDR3 region is CASSLDSRQREGLYNEQFF. In DNA, the CDR3 is TGTGCCAGCAGCTTAGATAGTAGGCAGCGGGAGGGCCTTTACAATGAGCAGTTCTTC. The V gene is TRBV7-2, the J gene TRBJ2-1, with 10 bases aligning to TRBD2. Germline V gene data show CDR1 as SGHTA and CDR2 as FQGNSA. The V and J ends lost 1 base and 4 bases, in that order; junction bases with no gene match: 13. There are 19 residues in the CDR3.

V and J are TRBV10-3 and TRBJ2-2; tentatively, D is TRBD2 (5 bases). Looked up from germline, CDR1 is ENHRY and CDR2 is SYGVKD. The CDR3 is 14 residues long. V lost 7 bases to trimming and J lost 4 bases, with 13 bases between them. The CDR3 coding sequence is TGTGCCATCACGGGAATAGAGACCACCGGGGAGCTGTTTTTT. Translation: CAITGIETTGELFF.

This chain joins TRBV19 and TRBJ1-2; 8 nucleotides align to TRBD1. Germline V gene lookup returns CDR1 LNHDA and CDR2 SQIVND (reference sequence). After removal of 5 bases from V and 4 bases from J, the junction contained 9 bases not matched to a gene. The CDR3 spans 15 residues. The CDR3: CASSSSGGAGYGYTF. The CDR3 DNA is TGTGCCAGTAGTTCGTCAGGGGGCGCCGGCTATGGCTACACCTTC.

The chain has TRBV6-1 and TRBJ2-7; possibly TRBD2 for D (6 bases). Between the trimmed V and J ends, which lost 7 bases and 7 bases, there was a span of 23 bases. The CDR3 has 15 amino acids. Germline CDR1 MNHNS, CDR2 SASEGT. The CDR3 sequence is CASTRLEGRVKEQYF. In DNA form, the CDR3 reads TGTGCCAGCACCCGCCTGGAGGGCCGAGTAAAGGAGCAGTACTTC.

The sample holds one count of this clone. The chain employs TRBV4-1 and TRBJ2-7; TRBD1 matches 8 bases. Germline CDR1 and CDR2: MGHRA and YSYEKL. CDR3 size: 14 residues. Trimming took 4 bases from V and 3 from J; bases not matched to a gene: 5. The chain's CDR3 is CASSLRTGFYEQYF. CDR3 coding DNA: TGCGCCAGCAGCCTCAGGACAGGGTTCTACGAGCAGTACTTC.

V usage is TRBV7-9 and J usage is TRBJ2-1; TRBD2 matches 10 bases. The CDR3 has 17 amino acids. Germline assignment: CDR1 SEHNR and CDR2 FQNEAQ (reference sequence). Trimming cost V 4 bases and J 4 bases; bases outside gene matches: 10. The CDR3 protein is CASSSATLAGVYNEQFF. Written as DNA, the CDR3 is TGTGCCAGCAGCTCCGCAACCCTAGCGGGAGTATACAATGAGCAGTTCTTC.

The CDR3 DNA reads as TGTGCCAGCAGCTTATCCCAAGCGGAGACCCAGTACTTC. Its protein product is CASSLSQAETQYF. The chain uses TRBV7-9 and TRBJ2-5; D uncertain. This CDR3 is 13 amino acids long. Trimming took off 2 bases at V and 5 bases at J, with 9 bases between the two ends. Per germline, CDR1 SEHNR and CDR2 FQNEAQ (reference sequence). Supplemented by reference TRBV7-9 and TRBJ2-5, the full variable domain reads DTGVSQNPRHKITKRGQNVTFRCDPISEHNRLYWYRQTLGQGPEFLTYFQNEAQLEKSRLLSDRFSAERPKGSFSTLEIQRTEQGDSAMYLCASSLSQAETQYFGPGTRLLVL.

The rearrangement joins TRBV19 to TRBJ1-5; 8 bases fit TRBD1. Per the germline V gene, CDR1 is LNHDA and CDR2 is SQIVND (reference sequence). V shed 10 bases and J 7 bases; nucleotides not matched to a gene: 6. This CDR3 comprises 12 residues. This CDR3 reads CATKTGGQPQHF. The CDR3, as DNA: TGTGCCACCAAAACAGGGGGGCAGCCCCAGCATTTT.

This clone was seen a single time. The chain recombines TRBV5-8 with TRBJ1-1; no definite D call. The ends were cut back, 6 bases at V and 1 base at J, with 10 bases in the middle. The V gene's germline CDR1 is SGHTS and CDR2 YDEGEE. This CDR3 is built from 13 residues. The CDR3 sequence is CASMLAGNTEAFF. The CDR3 nucleotides read TGTGCCAGCATGCTGGCAGGGAACACTGAAGCTTTCTTT.

This chain connects TRBV19 to TRBJ1-5; weak D call: TRBD1 (5 bases). The CDR3 contains 15 residues. Trimming took off 3 bases at V and 3 bases at J, with 12 bases between the two ends. Germline CDR1 is LNHDA and CDR2 is SQIVND (reference sequence). For the CDR3, the DNA is TGTGCCAGTAGTATTCCAGGGATGACCAATCAGCCCCAGCATTTT. As protein: CASSIPGMTNQPQHF.

The genes are TRBV2 and TRBJ1-1; D is unclear. This CDR3 is 13 amino acids long. Germline CDR1 reads SNHLY; CDR2 reads FYNNEI. Trimming took off 5 bases at V and 1 base at J, with 8 bases between the two ends. CDR3 amino acids: CASSSRENTEAFF. The CDR3 DNA sequence: TGTGCCAGCAGTTCGCGAGAGAACACTGAAGCTTTCTTT.

The J gene is TRBJ1-2, the V gene TRBV6-1; 8 bases are a match to TRBD1. V lost 7 bases and J lost 8; bases outside the gene matches: 9. CDR1 and CDR2 from the germline V gene are MNHNS and SASEGT. This CDR3 is 13 amino acids long. Written as DNA, the CDR3 is TGTGCCAGCACCCCGGGACAGGCTGTCGGCTACACCTTC. It codes for CASTPGQAVGYTF.

The chain uses TRBV29-1 and TRBJ1-1, with 8 nucleotides matching TRBD1. The CDR3 sequence is 14 residues long. In germline, CDR1 is SQVTM, CDR2 ANQGSEA. V trimming: 5 bases; J trimming: 5 bases; junction bases outside the gene matches: 10. CDR3 coding DNA: TGCAGCGTTCGAGACGACAGGGGTCTAACTGAAGCTTTCTTT. Amino acid sequence: CSVRDDRGLTEAFF.

This clone was detected only once. The chain uses TRBV7-6 and TRBJ1-3; D might be TRBD1 (6 bases). Between the trimmed V and J ends, which lost 1 base and 0 bases, there was a span of 16 bases. Germline V gene sequence: CDR1 SGHVS, CDR2 FNYEAQ. The CDR3 extends over 18 amino acids. This CDR3 is CASSLGPGTGHSGNTIYF. The CDR3 DNA follows: TGTGCCAGCAGCTTAGGTCCCGGGACGGGACACTCTGGAAACACCATATATTTT.

This chain joins TRBV6-5 and TRBJ2-7; TRBD1 aligns across 9 bases. V lost 6 bases, J lost 2 bases, and 5 bases stayed unmatched. The CDR3 spans 14 residues. Germline V lookup: CDR1 MNHEY, CDR2 SVGAGI. Here the CDR3 reads CASRGTGRPYEQYF. The CDR3 bases are TGTGCCAGCAGAGGGACAGGGCGACCCTACGAGCAGTACTTC.

The V gene is TRBV11-2, the J gene TRBJ2-5; 13 bases line up with TRBD2. The CDR3 sequence is 16 residues long. The junction had 7 bases not matched to a gene; V was cut back by 4 bases and J by 5 bases. Looked up from germline, CDR1 is SGHAT and CDR2 is FQNNGV. Here the CDR3 reads CASSSTSGGPDETQYF. In DNA, the CDR3 is TGTGCCAGCAGCTCGACTAGCGGGGGGCCCGATGAGACCCAGTACTTC.

The gene calls are TRBV2 and TRBJ1-6; D unclear. V was shortened by 2 bases and J by 6 bases, with 20 bases between the two germline ends. The CDR3 contains 18 residues. Germline CDR1 reads SNHLY; CDR2 reads FYNNEI. This CDR3 is CASSEWLSGGRINSPLHF. In nucleotides, the CDR3 is TGTGCCAGCAGTGAATGGTTGTCAGGTGGCAGAATTAATTCACCCCTCCACTTT.

The V and J genes are TRBV9 and TRBJ2-7; D perhaps matches TRBD1 (6 bases). CDR1 and CDR2 from the germline V gene are SGDLS and YYNGEE. The CDR3 has 14 amino acids. V dropped 0 bases and J dropped 3 bases, with 10 bases sitting between them. The CDR3 region is CASSVGTAIYEQYF. CDR3 bases: TGTGCCAGCAGCGTAGGGACAGCTATCTACGAGCAGTACTTC.

The chain has TRBV2 and TRBJ2-7; possible D gene TRBD2, 5 bases. The CDR3 contains 15 residues. Per germline, CDR1 SNHLY and CDR2 FYNNEI. Trimming stripped 7 bases from V and 3 bases from J, with 19 bases between. Here the CDR3 reads CASIIQDEGIYEQYF. The CDR3 coding sequence is TGTGCCAGCATCATTCAGGACGAGGGTATCTACGAGCAGTACTTC.

The chain carries TRBV6-1 and TRBJ2-1; D ambiguous. V was cut by 8 bases and J by 9 bases, with 8 bases left in between. Germline V gene lookup returns CDR1 MNHNS and CDR2 SASEGT. The CDR3 is 10 residues long. The CDR3 loop reads CASAAREQFF. The CDR3 bases are TGTGCCAGCGCGGCGCGTGAGCAGTTCTTC.

The rearrangement joins TRBV28 to TRBJ1-2, with 9 positions matching TRBD1. The CDR3 has 17 residues. The junction had 17 bases not matched to a gene; V was cut back by 5 bases and J by 7 bases. Germline V gene sequence: CDR1 MDHEN, CDR2 SYDVKM. CDR3: CASSQEPGTGNRGGYTF. For the CDR3, the DNA is TGTGCCAGCAGTCAGGAACCCGGGACAGGGAATCGAGGTGGCTACACCTTC.

The chain has TRBV28 and TRBJ2-2, with 8 bases matching TRBD1. CDR1 is MDHEN, CDR2 SYDVKM, per germline. There are 16 residues in the CDR3. J lost 8 bases, V lost 6 bases, and 14 bases had no gene match. The CDR3 region has the DNA TGTGCCAGCAGGCGCAGGGGACAGGAGGGTTGGGGGGAGCTGTTTTTT. Amino acids: CASRRRGQEGWGELFF.

The chain employs TRBV19 and TRBJ2-7; 9 bases align to TRBD1. This CDR3 has 14 amino acids. The germline gives CDR1 LNHDA, CDR2 SQIVND (reference sequence). V was clipped by 5 bases and J by 3 bases; unmatched bases: 5. The CDR3 DNA reads TGTGCCAGTAGTTCCGGGACAGGGCACTACGAGCAGTACTTC. This sequence encodes CASSSGTGHYEQYF. Drawing the rest from reference TRBV19 and TRBJ2-7, the complete variable domain is DGGITQSPKYLFRKEGQNVTLSCEQNLNHDAMYWYRQDPGQGLRLIYYSQIVNDFQKGDIAEGYSVSREKKESFPLTVTSAQKNPTAFYLCASSSGTGHYEQYFGPGTRLTVT.

The chain links TRBV18 to TRBJ2-1; TRBD1 might be the D (6 bases). The V and J ends lost 4 bases and 7 bases respectively, with 8 bases between them. From germline, CDR1 is KGHSH and CDR2 LQKENI. The CDR3 spans 12 residues. CDR3 coding DNA: TGTGCCAGCTCACAACAGGGAAATGAGCAGTTCTTC. It yields the protein CASSQQGNEQFF.

This clone occurred once. The chain combines TRBV27 with TRBJ1-1, with D perhaps TRBD1 (6 bases). The CDR3 is 12 amino acids. Trimming took 6 bases from V and 4 from J, leaving 9 bases between them. CDR1 is MNHEY, CDR2 SMNVEV, per germline (reference sequence). CDR3 loop: CASREGGTEAFF. CDR3 nucleotide sequence: TGTGCCAGCAGGGAAGGGGGCACTGAAGCTTTCTTT.

Only one count was recorded for this clone. This rearrangement joins TRBV19 to TRBJ1-5; 7 positions agree with TRBD1. V lost 10 bases to trimming and J lost 2 bases; unmatched junction nucleotides: 8. The CDR3 length is 14 residues. Looked up from germline, CDR1 is LNHDA and CDR2 is SQIVND (reference sequence). The CDR3 is CAMGRGQGNQPQHF. The CDR3 nucleotides read TGTGCCATGGGGCGAGGACAGGGCAATCAGCCCCAGCATTTT.

The chain joins TRBV5-1 to TRBJ2-5, with D perhaps TRBD1 (5 bases). The CDR3 runs 11 residues. Germline V gene sequence: CDR1 SGHRS, CDR2 YFSETQ. Trimming cost V 2 bases and J 9 bases, with 8 bases left between them. The chain's CDR3 is CASSLEGAQYF. The CDR3, as DNA: TGCGCCAGCAGCTTAGAAGGGGCCCAGTACTTC.

This chain joins TRBV25-1 and TRBJ1-2; 8 bases are shared with TRBD1. The ends lost 7 bases at V and 3 bases at J; junction bases unmatched: 19. This CDR3 has 18 residues. Germline lookup yields CDR1 MGHDK and CDR2 SYGVNS. The CDR3 DNA reads as TGTGCCAGCATGCCAAAAAACGCGGGACAGGTCGCGTACTATGGCTACACCTTC. Translating it yields CASMPKNAGQVAYYGYTF.

The chain employs TRBV7-9 and TRBJ2-6, with D unclear. V was pared by 6 bases and J by 4 bases, with 10 bases between. CDR1 SEHNR and CDR2 FQNEAQ come from the germline V gene (reference sequence). The CDR3 has 14 residues. The CDR3 bases are TGTGCCAGCAGTCTGGGCGCGGGGGCCAACGTCCTGACTTTC. Translated, it gives CASSLGAGANVLTF.